The sequence of this TCR beta chain was determined in a study of Ad26.COV2.S vaccination and SARS-CoV-2 variants. Study-level background: This donor came from the COV1001 trial of Ad26.COV2.S. Ad26.COV2.S, an intramuscular injection, was given once or twice 56 days apart.

Treatment meaning: approximately 18 received Ad26.COV2.S at low or high dose, single or two shots; several received placebo; per-sample allocation not given. Specimens were obtained on day 63 following the first vaccine or placebo injection. This CDR3 region has 15 residues. In germline, CDR1 is LNHDA, CDR2 SQIVND (reference sequence). The trim removed 6 bases at V and 3 bases at J, leaving 3 bases unmatched. General study results and limits: Once vaccination had occurred, spike-specific CD8+ and CD4+ T cell responses reportedly showed substantial breadth. The analyses of TCR breadth and depth may have understated the size of total T cell responses.

This table comes from immunoSEQ multiplex PCR, and its TCRdb copy is limited to in-frame clones, with some not included. This table has about 350,000 clones, 80% to 90% appearing once. This clone appeared once. What it binds is unknown. This specimen consisted of peripheral blood, obtained in a trial of Ad26.COV2.S vaccine versus placebo. The sequence was collected from a person between 18 and 59 years old who received the Ad26.COV2.S COVID-19 vaccine or a placebo. This chain joins TRBV19 and TRBJ2-1; 12 bases are a match to TRBD2. The CDR3: CASSRTSGDYNEQFF. DNA for the CDR3: TGTGCCAGTAGCCGGACTAGCGGGGACTACAATGAGCAGTTCTTC.